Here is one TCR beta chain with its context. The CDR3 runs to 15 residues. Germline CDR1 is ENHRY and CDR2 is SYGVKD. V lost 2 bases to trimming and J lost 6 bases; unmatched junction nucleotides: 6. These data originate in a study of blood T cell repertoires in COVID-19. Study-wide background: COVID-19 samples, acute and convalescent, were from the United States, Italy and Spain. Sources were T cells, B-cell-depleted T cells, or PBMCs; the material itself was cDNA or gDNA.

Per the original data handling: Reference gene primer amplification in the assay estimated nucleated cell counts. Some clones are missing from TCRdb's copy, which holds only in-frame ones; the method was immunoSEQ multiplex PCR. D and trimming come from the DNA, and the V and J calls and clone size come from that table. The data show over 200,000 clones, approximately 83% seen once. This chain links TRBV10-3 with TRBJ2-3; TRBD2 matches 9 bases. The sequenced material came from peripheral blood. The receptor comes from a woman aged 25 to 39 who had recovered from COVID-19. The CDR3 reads CAISELAGRRDTQYF. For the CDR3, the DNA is TGTGCCATCAGTGAGCTAGCGGGGCGCCGGGATACGCAGTATTTT.